This T cell receptor (beta chain) was profiled in a study of cytomegalovirus exposure and HLA in healthy donors. Looked up from germline, CDR1 is MGHRA and CDR2 is YSYEKL. The length of the CDR3 is 17 residues. After removal of 0 bases from V and 3 bases from J, the junction contained 9 bases not matched to a gene. Both 60 Vbeta primers and 13 Jbeta primers went into the PCR. The protocol was immunoSEQ multiplex PCR, while the TCRdb copy is restricted to in-frame clones and leaves out a portion. This sample yields 100,000 to 150,000 clones, of which 70% to 85% are seen a single time; 9.5% to 15% belongs to the top ten.

V is TRBV4-1 and J is TRBJ2-7, with 9 bases aligning to TRBD2. Sequenced: PBMCs. The TCR comes from a woman in her forties in good health and CMV-seropositive. The CDR3 sequence is CASSQDGAGGGIYEQYF. The CDR3 region has the DNA TGCGCCAGCAGCCAAGATGGGGCGGGAGGGGGCATCTACGAGCAGTACTTC.